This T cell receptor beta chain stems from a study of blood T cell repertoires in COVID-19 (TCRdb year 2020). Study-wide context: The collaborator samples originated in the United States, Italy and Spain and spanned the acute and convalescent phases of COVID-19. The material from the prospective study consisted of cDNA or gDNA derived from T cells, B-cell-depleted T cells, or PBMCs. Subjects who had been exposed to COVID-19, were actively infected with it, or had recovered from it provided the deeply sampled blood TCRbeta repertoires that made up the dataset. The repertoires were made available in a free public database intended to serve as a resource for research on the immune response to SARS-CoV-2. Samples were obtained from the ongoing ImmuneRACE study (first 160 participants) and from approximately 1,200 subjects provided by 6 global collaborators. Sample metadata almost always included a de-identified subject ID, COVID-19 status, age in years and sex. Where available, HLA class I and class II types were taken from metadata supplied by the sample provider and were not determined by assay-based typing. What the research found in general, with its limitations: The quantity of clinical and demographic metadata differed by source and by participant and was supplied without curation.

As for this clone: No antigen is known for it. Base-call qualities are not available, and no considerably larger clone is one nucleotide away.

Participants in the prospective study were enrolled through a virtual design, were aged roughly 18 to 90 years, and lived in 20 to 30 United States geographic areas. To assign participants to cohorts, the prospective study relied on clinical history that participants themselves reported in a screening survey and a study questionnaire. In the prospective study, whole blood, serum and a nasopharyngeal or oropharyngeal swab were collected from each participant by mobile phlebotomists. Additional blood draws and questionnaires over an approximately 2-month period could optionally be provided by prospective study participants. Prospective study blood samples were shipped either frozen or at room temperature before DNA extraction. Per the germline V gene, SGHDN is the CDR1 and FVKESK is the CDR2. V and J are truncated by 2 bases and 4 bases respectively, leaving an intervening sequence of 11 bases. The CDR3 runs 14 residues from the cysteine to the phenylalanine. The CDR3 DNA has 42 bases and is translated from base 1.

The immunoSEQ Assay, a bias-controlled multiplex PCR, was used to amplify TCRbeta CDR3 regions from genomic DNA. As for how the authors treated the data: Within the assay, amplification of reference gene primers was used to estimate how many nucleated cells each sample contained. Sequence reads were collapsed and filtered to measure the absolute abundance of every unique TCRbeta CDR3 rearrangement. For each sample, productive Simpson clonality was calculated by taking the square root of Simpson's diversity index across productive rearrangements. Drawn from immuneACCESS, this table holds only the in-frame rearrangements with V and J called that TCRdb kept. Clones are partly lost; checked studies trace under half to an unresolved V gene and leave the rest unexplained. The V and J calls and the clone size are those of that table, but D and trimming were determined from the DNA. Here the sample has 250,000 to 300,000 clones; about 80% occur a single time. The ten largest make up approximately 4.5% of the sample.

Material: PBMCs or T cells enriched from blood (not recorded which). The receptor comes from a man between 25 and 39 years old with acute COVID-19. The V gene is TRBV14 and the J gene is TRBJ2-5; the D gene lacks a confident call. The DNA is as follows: TGTGCCAGCAGCCAACGTAGAGCGATAGAGACCCAGTACTTC. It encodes CASSQRRAIETQYF.